These T cell receptor beta chains were read from a single sample in a study of CD8 T cells in ankylosing spondylitis. MiXCR, run by TCRdb on the 5' RACE reads, gives a single entry per CDR3 protein. The table has roughly 180,000 distinct CDR3 sequences, 9.8% seen once. The sample consisted of blood, either unsorted or a sorted T cell fraction (not recorded which). The receptor set was obtained from a female donor with ankylosing spondylitis or in good health (not recorded which). CDR3s include the opening cysteine and the closing phenylalanine or tryptophan. D genes are given only for firm matches. Not every row has a clone size; where given, it reads once, few, many or a size class.

size,V,D,J,CDR3,DNA
.,TRBV7-6,.,TRBJ2-3,CASSPRHSYPDTQYF,TGTGCCAGCAGCCCTAGACACTCATACCCAGATACGCAGTATTTT
few,TRBV7-2,.,TRBJ1-6,CALGVGFGSPLHF,TGTGCTCTTGGAGTAGGTTTTGGATCACCCCTCCACTTT
many,TRBV20-1,TRBD2,TRBJ2-1,CSARARESYNEQFF,TGCAGTGCTAGGGCGCGGGAGTCCTACAATGAGCAGTTCTTC
many,TRBV27,TRBD2,TRBJ2-7,CASSPGTSGTYEQYF,TGTGCCAGCAGTCCCGGGACTAGCGGTACCTACGAGCAGTACTTC
few,TRBV4-3,.,TRBJ1-1,CASSQGNQGWDTEAFF,TGCGCCAGCAGCCAAGGCAATCAGGGATGGGACACTGAAGCTTTCTTT
few,TRBV7-9,TRBD2,TRBJ2-2,CASSPPLAENTGELFF,TGTGCCAGCAGCCCCCCCCTAGCGGAAAACACCGGGGAGCTGTTTTTT
many,TRBV4-3,TRBD2,TRBJ2-1,CASSQVKTSGNIEQFF,TGCGCCAGCAGCCAAGTAAAGACTAGCGGGAATATTGAGCAGTTCTTC
few,TRBV7-9,.,TRBJ1-1,CASSPTTVNTEAFF,TGTGCCAGCAGCCCCACGACGGTGAACACTGAAGCTTTCTTT
few,TRBV15,.,TRBJ2-1,CATSSTGDGSHFGEQFF,TGTGCCACCAGCTCCACCGGAGACGGGTCCCACTTTGGTGAGCAGTTCTTC
few,TRBV30,.,TRBJ1-1,CAWLSIDSRGNTEAFF,TGTGCCTGGCTCTCAATTGACTCTCGTGGGAACACTGAAGCTTTCTTT
few,TRBV20-1,.,TRBJ1-1,CSARGQWGAFF,TGCAGTGCTAGAGGGCAGTGGGGAGCTTTCTTT